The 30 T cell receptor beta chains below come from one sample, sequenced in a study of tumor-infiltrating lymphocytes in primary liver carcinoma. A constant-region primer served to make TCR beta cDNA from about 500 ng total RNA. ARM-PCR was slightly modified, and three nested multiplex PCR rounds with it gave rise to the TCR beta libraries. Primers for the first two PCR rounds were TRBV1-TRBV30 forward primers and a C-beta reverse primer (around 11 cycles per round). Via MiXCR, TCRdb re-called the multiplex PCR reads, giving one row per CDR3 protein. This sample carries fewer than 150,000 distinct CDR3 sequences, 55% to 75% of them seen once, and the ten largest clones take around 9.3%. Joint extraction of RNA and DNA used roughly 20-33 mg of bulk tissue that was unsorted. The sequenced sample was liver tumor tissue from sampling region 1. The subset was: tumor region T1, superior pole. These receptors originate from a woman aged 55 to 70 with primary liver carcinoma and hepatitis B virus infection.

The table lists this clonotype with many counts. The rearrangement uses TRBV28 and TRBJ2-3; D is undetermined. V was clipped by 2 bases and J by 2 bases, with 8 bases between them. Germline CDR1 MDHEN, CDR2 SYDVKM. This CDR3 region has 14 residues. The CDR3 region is CASSLVQFTDTQYF. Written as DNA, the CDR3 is TGTGCCAGCAGTTTAGTTCAGTTCACAGATACGCAGTATTTT. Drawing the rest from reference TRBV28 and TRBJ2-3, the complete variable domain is DVKVTQSSRYLVKRTGEKVFLECVQDMDHENMFWYRQDPGLGLRLIYFSYDVKMKEKGDIPEGYSVSREKKERFSLILESASTNQTSMYLCASSLVQFTDTQYFGPGTRLTVL.

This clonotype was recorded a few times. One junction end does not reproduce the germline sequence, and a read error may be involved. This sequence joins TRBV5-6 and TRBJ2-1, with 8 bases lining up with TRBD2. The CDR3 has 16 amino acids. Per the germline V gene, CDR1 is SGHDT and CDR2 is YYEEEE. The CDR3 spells CTSSLLGAGGYNEQFF. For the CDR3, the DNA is TGTACCAGCAGCTTATTGGGGGCGGGAGGCTACAATGAGCAGTTCTTC.

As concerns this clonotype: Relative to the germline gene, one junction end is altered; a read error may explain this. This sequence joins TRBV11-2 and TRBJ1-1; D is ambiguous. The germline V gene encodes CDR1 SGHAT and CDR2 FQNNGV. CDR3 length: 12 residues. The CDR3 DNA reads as TGTTCCAGCCGAGATCTGAACACTGAAGCTTTCTTT. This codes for CSSRDLNTEAFF.

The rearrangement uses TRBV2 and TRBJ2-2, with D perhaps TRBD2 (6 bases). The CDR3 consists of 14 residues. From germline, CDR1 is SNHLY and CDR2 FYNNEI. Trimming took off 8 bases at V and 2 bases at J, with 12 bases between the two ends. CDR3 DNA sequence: TGTGCCAGCGGCCCGGGAGATAACACCGGGGAGCTGTTTTTT. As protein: CASGPGDNTGELFF.

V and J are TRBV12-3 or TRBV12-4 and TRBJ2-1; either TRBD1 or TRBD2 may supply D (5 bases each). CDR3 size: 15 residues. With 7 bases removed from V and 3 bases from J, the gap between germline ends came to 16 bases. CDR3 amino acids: CASTRALGDYNEQFF. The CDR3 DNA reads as TGTGCCAGCACCCGAGCTCTGGGGGACTACAATGAGCAGTTCTTC.

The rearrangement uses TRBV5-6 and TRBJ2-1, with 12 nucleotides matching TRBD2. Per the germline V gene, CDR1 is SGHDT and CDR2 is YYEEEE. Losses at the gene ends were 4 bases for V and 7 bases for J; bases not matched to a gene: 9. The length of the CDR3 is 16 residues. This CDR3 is CASSAPSGRASNEQFF. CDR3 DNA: TGTGCCAGCAGCGCGCCTAGCGGGAGGGCCTCAAATGAGCAGTTCTTC. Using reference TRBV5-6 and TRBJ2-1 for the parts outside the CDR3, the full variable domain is DAGVTQSPTHLIKTRGQQVTLRCSPKSGHDTVSWYQQALGQGPQFIFQYYEEEERQRGNFPDRFSGHQFPNYSSELNVNALLLGDSALYLCASSAPSGRASNEQFFGPGTRLTVL.

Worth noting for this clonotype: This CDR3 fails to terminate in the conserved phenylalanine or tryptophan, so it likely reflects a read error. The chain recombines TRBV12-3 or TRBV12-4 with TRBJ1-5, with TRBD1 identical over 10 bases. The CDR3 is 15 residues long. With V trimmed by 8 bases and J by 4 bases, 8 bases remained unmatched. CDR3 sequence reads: CASYMTGGRNQPQHS. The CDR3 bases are TGTGCCAGCTATATGACAGGGGGCCGTAATCAGCCCCAGCATTCT.

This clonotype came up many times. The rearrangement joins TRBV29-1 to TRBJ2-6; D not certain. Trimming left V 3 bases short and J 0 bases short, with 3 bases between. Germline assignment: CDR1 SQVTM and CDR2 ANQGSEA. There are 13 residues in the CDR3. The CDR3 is CSVDSSGANVLTF. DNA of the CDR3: TGCAGCGTTGACTCCTCTGGGGCCAACGTCCTGACTTTC.

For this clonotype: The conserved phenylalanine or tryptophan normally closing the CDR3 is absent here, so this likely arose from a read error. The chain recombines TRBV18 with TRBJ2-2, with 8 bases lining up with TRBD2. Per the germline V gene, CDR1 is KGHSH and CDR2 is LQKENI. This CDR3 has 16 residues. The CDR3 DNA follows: TGTGCCAGCTCACCACCTAGCGGGGCGAAGACCGGGGAGCTGTTTCTT. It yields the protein CASSPPSGAKTGELFL.

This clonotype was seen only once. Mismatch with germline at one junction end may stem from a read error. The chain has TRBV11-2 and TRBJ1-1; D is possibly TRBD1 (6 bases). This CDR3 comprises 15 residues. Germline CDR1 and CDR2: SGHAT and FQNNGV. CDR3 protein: CVSSSPDRGVTKAFF. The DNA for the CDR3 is TGTGTCAGCAGCTCACCTGATAGGGGGGTGACTAAAGCTTTCTTT.

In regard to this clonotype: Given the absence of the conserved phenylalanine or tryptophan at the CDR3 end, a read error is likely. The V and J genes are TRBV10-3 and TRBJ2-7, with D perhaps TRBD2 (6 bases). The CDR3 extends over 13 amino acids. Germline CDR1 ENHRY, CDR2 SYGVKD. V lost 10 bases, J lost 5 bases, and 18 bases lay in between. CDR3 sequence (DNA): TGTGCCACCGCGCGGGACCCGTATCACGAGCAGTACTTA. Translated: CATARDPYHEQYL.

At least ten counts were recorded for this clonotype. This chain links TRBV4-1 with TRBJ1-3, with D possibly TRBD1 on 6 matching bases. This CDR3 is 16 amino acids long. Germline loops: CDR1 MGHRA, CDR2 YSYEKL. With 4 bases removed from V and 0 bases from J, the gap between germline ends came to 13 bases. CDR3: CASSPVDSGSGNTIYF. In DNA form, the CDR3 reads TGCGCCAGCAGCCCCGTGGACAGCGGCTCTGGAAACACCATATATTTT.

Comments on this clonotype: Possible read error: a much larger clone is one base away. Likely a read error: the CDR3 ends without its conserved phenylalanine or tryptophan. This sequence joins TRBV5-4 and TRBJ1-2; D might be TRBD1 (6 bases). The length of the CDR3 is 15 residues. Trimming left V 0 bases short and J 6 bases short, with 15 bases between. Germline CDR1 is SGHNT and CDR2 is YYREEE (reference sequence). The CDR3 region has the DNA TGTGCCAGCAGCTTGGCCCTGGCAGGGGAGGATGGCTACACCTTG. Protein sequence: CASSLALAGEDGYTL.

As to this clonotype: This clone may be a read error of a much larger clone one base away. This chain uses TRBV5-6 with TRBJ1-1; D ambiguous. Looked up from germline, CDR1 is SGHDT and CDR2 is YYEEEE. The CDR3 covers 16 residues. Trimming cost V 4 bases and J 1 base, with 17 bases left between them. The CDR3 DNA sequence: TGTGCCAGCAGCCCGCTACCCGGGAGAGCGAACACTGAAGCTTTCTTT. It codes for CASSPLPGRANTEAFF.

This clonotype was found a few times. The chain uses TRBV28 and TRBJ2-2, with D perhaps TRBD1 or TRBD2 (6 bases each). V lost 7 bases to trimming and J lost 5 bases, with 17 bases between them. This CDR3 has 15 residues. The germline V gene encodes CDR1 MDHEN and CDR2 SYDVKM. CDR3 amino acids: CASTNRPGATGELFF. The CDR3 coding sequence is TGTGCCAGCACCAACCGTCCGGGGGCTACCGGGGAGCTGTTTTTT.

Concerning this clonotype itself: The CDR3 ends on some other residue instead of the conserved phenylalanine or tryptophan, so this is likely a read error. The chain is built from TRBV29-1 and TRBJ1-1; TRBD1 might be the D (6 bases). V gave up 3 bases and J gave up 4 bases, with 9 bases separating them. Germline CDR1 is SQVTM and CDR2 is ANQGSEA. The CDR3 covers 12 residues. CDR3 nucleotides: TGCAGCGTTGAGGAGGGGGGCACTGAAGCTTTCTTA. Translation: CSVEEGGTEAFL.

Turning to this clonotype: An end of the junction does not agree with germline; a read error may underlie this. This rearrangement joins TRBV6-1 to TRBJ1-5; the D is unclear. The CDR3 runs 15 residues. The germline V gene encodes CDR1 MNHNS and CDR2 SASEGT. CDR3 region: CAGSYAENSNQPQHF. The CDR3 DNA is TGTGCCGGCAGTTATGCCGAAAATAGCAATCAGCCCCAGCATTTT.

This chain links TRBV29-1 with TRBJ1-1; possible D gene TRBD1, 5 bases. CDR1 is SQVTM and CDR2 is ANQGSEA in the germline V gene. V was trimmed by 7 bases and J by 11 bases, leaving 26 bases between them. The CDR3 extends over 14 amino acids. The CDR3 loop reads CSAGKAGPERRAFF. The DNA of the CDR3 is TGCAGCGCTGGAAAAGCGGGGCCCGAACGAAGGGCTTTCTTT.

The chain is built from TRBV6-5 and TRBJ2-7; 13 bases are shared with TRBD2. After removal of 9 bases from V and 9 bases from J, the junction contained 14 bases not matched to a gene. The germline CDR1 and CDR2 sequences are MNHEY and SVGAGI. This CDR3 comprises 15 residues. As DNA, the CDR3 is TGTGCCAGTAGCCTACCGGGACTAGCGGGATCGATGCAGTACTTC. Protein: CASSLPGLAGSMQYF.

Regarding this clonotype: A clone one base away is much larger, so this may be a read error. CDR3 DNA sequence: TGTGCCAGCAGGGGAAAGGGCCTGAGGGGGGACGAGCAGTACTTC. Protein sequence: CASRGKGLRGDEQYF. The rearrangement joins TRBV6-5 to TRBJ2-7, with D perhaps assigned TRBD1 or TRBD2 (6 bases each). Trimming stripped 6 bases from V and 5 bases from J, with 20 bases between. Germline values: CDR1 MNHEY, CDR2 SVGAGI. There are 15 residues in the CDR3.

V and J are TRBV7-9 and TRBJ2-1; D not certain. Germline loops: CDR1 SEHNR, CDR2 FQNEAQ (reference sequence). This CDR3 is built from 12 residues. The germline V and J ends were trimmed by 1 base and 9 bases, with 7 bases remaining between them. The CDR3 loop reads CASSLGFIEQFF. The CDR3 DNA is TGTGCCAGCAGCTTAGGGTTTATTGAGCAGTTCTTC.

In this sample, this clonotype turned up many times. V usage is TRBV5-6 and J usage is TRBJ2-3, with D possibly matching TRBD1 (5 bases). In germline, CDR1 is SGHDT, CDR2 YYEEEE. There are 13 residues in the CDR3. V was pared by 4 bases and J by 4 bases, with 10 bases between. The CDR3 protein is CASSATGADTQYF. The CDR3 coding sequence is TGTGCCAGCAGCGCCACAGGAGCAGATACGCAGTATTTT.

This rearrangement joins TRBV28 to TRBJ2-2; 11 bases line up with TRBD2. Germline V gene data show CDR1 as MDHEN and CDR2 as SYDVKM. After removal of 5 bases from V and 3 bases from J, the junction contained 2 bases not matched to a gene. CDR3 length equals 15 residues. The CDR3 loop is CASSGTSGYTGELFF. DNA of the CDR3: TGTGCCAGCAGTGGGACTAGCGGTTACACCGGGGAGCTGTTTTTT.

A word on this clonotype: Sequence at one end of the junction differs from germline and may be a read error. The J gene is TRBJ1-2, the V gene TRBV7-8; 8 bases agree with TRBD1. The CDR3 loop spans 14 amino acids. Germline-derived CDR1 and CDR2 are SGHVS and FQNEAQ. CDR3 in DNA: TGTACCAGCAGCCCCCTGGGCAGGGGGCAAGGCTACACCTTC. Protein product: CTSSPLGRGQGYTF. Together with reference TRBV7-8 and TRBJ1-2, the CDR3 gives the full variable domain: GAGVSQSPRYKVAKRGQDVALRCDPISGHVSLFWYQQALGQGPEFLTYFQNEAQLDKSGLPSDRFFAERPEGSVSTLKIQRTQQEDSAVYLCTSSPLGRGQGYTFGSGTRLTVV.

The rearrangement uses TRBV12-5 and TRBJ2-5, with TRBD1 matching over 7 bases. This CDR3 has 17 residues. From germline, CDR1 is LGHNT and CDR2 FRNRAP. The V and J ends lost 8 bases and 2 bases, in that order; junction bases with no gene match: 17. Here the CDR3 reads CASRLETGKVGQETQYF. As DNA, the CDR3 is TGTGCTAGTAGGTTGGAGACAGGGAAGGTGGGACAAGAGACCCAGTACTTC.

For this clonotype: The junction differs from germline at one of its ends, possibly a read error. The CDR3 is CASSPEDSKYYCYTF. Here the CDR3 DNA reads TGCGCCAGCAGTCCTGAGGACAGCAAGTACTATTGCTACACCTTC. The chain employs TRBV5-1 and TRBJ1-2, with D tentatively TRBD1 (6 bases). The CDR3 totals 15 residues. Germline V gene data show CDR1 as SGHRS and CDR2 as YFSETQ.

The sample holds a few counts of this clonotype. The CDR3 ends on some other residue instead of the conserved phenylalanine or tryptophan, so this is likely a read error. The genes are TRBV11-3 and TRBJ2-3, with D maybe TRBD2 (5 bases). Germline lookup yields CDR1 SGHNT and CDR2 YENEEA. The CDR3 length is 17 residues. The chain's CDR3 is CASSLGKSAGPTDTQYL. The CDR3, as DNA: TGTGCCAGTAGCTTAGGGAAGAGTGCGGGTCCCACAGATACGCAGTATCTT.

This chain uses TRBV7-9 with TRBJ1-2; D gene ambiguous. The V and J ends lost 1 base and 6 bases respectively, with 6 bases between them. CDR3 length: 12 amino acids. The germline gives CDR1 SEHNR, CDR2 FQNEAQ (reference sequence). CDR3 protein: CASSLEADGYTF. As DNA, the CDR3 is TGTGCCAGCAGCTTAGAGGCAGATGGCTACACCTTC.

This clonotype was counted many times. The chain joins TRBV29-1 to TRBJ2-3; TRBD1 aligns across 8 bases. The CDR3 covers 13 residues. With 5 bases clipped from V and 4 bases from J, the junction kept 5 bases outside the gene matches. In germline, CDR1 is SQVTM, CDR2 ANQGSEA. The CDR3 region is CSVSTGGADTQYF. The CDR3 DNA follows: TGCAGCGTTTCTACAGGGGGAGCAGATACGCAGTATTTT.

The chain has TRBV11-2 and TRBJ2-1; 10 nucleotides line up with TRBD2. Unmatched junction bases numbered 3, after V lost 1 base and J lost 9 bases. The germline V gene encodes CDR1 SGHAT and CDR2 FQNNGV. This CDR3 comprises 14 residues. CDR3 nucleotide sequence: TGTGCCAGCAGCTTAGGGACTAGCGGTGGTGAGCAGTTCTTC. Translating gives CASSLGTSGGEQFF.